This T cell receptor (beta chain) emerged from a study of T cells in Graves' hyperthyroidism and ophthalmopathy. The CDR3 is made up of 18 amino acids. The germline V gene encodes CDR1 SGHNT and CDR2 YENEEA. Trimming removed 4 bases from V and 0 bases from J; junction bases left unmatched: 9. RNA transcripts yielded amplified TCR beta CDR3 regions. Researchers ran a first-round RT-PCR on the TCR CDR3 using the HTBI primer set. TCRdb itself ran the multiplex PCR reads through MiXCR, one entry per CDR3 protein. The sample holds around 520,000 distinct CDR3 sequences, less than 15% seen once. The rearrangement links TRBV11-3 to TRBJ2-1; 10 nucleotides align to TRBD2. The sample was blood. The sequence derives from a middle-aged woman with Graves' hyperthyroidism. The CDR3 region is CASSCGTSALSSYNEQFF. In nucleotides, the CDR3 is TGTGCCAGCAGCTGTGGGACTAGCGCCTTGAGCTCCTACAATGAGCAGTTCTTC.